This TCR beta chain was sequenced for a study of blood T cell repertoires in COVID-19. In the study overall: Samples representing acute and convalescent COVID-19 were sourced from the United States, Italy and Spain. PBMCs, B-cell-depleted T cells, or T cells provided the cDNA or gDNA that made up the material.

V lost 6 bases to trimming and J lost 4 bases, with 22 bases between them. This CDR3 is built from 16 residues. Germline CDR1 reads MRHNA; CDR2 reads SNTAGT. Authors' analysis steps: The authors estimated nucleated cell counts from reference gene primer amplification. Only in-frame clones appear in the TCRdb table, and some are missing; sequencing was by immunoSEQ multiplex PCR. The D gene and trimming were derived from the DNA, and the V and J assignments and clone size from that table. The repertoire holds about 54,000 clones, with around nine tenths as singletons. Material for sequencing was peripheral blood. This TCR derives from a human donor in a cohort sampled during active COVID-19. The chain links TRBV6-4 to TRBJ2-7; D call uncertain. In nucleotides, the CDR3 is TGTGCCAGCAGGACTCCTGGGTGCCCCTCGGTTTACGAGCAGTACTTC. Protein product: CASRTPGCPSVYEQYF.